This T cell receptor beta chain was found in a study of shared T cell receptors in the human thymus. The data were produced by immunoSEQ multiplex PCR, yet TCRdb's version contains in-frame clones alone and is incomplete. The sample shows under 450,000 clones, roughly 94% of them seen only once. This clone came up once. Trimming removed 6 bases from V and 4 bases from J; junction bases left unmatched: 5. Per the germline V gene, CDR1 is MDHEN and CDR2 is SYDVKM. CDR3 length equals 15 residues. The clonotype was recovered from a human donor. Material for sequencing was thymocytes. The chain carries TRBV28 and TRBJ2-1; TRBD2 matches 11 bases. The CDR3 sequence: CASSLTSGKYNEQFF. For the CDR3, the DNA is TGTGCCAGCAGCCTGACTAGCGGGAAATACAATGAGCAGTTCTTC.